Detailed here is one T cell receptor (beta chain). This specimen belongs to a study of blood T cell repertoires in COVID-19. Overall study context: The United States, Italy and Spain were the sources of the acute and convalescent COVID-19 samples. Sources were T cells, B-cell-depleted T cells, or PBMCs; the material itself was cDNA or gDNA.

Seattle patient enrollment occurred during active infection, with longitudinal follow-up thereafter. This CDR3 spans 15 amino acids. Germline values: CDR1 WSHSY, CDR2 SAAADI. Germline trimming cut 7 bases from V and 8 bases from J; bases unmatched to any gene: 11. Original handling: Amplified reference gene primers provided the basis for estimating nucleated cell counts. Only in-frame clones appear in the TCRdb table, and some are missing; sequencing was by immunoSEQ multiplex PCR. The DNA gave D and trimming, while V, J and clone size come from that table. This table holds about 160,000 clones, roughly 84% found once.

The TCR sequence derives from a woman in her forties or fifties with COVID-19, enrolled during active disease. This chain links TRBV10-2 with TRBJ1-4; 9 bases line up with TRBD1. Sequenced sample: peripheral blood. DNA of the CDR3: TGCGCCAGCATGACACCGGGACAGGGTCGAGAAAAACTGTTTTTT. The encoded protein is CASMTPGQGREKLFF.